Below, 29 T cell receptor beta chains from the same sample are listed, as sequenced in a study of blood T cell repertoires in COVID-19. Sequencing was performed with immunoSEQ multiplex PCR; in TCRdb, only in-frame clones are kept and a portion is missing. This table has about 310,000 clones, just under 90% appearing once. The sample comprised PBMCs or T cells enriched from blood (not recorded which). The receptors shown here come from a young woman who had recovered from COVID-19.

This clone was picked up one time. The V gene is TRBV29-1, the J gene TRBJ1-1, with TRBD1 identical over 7 bases. The CDR3 has 13 residues. The V and J ends lost 5 bases and 0 bases, in that order; junction bases with no gene match: 3. Germline CDR1 is SQVTM and CDR2 is ANQGSEA. The CDR3 DNA is TGCAGCGTTCGGGACAGAGTGAACACTGAAGCTTTCTTT. Protein: CSVRDRVNTEAFF.

This chain links TRBV2 with TRBJ2-1, with 8 bases lining up with TRBD2. The CDR3 sequence is 14 residues long. The V and J ends lost 4 bases and 9 bases, in that order; junction bases with no gene match: 8. The V gene's germline CDR1 is SNHLY and CDR2 FYNNEI. The CDR3 sequence is CASSVSGIGVEQFF. The CDR3 DNA sequence: TGTGCCAGCAGTGTTAGCGGGATCGGGGTTGAGCAGTTCTTC. The whole variable domain, filled in from reference TRBV2 and TRBJ2-1, reads EPEVTQTPSHQVTQMGQEVILRCVPISNHLYFYWYRQILGQKVEFLVSFYNNEISEKSEIFDDQFSVERPDGSNFTLKIRSTKLEDSAMYFCASSVSGIGVEQFFGPGTRLTVL.

The chain uses TRBV25-1 and TRBJ2-7; TRBD1 aligns across 10 bases. Trimming removed 1 base from V and 5 bases from J; junction bases left unmatched: 5. The CDR3 runs 15 residues. CDR1 is MGHDK, CDR2 SYGVNS, per germline. The CDR3 here is CASSESGTGVNEQYF. The CDR3 coding sequence is TGTGCCAGCAGTGAATCCGGGACAGGGGTGAACGAGCAGTACTTC.

V usage is TRBV6-7 and J usage is TRBJ2-7; D ambiguous. TRBV6-7 qualifies as an ORF whose function is uncertain. The CDR3 totals 14 residues. The V and J ends lost 0 bases and 4 bases respectively, with 10 bases between them. The CDR3 region is CASSYSKAEYEQYF. CDR3 nucleotides: TGTGCCAGCAGTTACTCGAAAGCTGAATACGAGCAGTACTTC.

This chain joins TRBV5-1 and TRBJ2-7, with 11 positions matching TRBD1. The CDR3 is made up of 15 amino acids. V lost 5 bases and J lost 6; bases outside the gene matches: 10. Germline CDR1 reads SGHRS; CDR2 reads YFSETQ. The CDR3 DNA sequence: TGCGCCAGCAGTCGTCCGGGACAGGGGGTCTTCGAGCAGTACTTC. This translates into CASSRPGQGVFEQYF.

V gene TRBV18 combines with J gene TRBJ1-3; tentatively, D is TRBD1 (5 bases). Germline CDR1 is KGHSH and CDR2 is LQKENI. The CDR3 covers 14 residues. Trimming pared 0 bases from V and 4 bases from J, leaving 7 bases between. This CDR3 is CASSPPGRGNTIYF. The CDR3 DNA reads TGTGCCAGCTCACCACCGGGGCGAGGAAACACCATATATTTT.

This clone appeared a single time. The rearrangement joins TRBV15 to TRBJ1-2; D is undetermined. CDR1 LNHNV and CDR2 YYDKDF come from the germline V gene (reference sequence). The CDR3 is made up of 13 amino acids. Trimming removed 3 bases at V and 4 bases at J, with 9 bases between. The CDR3 region is CATSRRVSYGYTF. In DNA form, the CDR3 reads TGTGCCACCAGCAGGAGAGTTAGCTATGGCTACACCTTC.

The chain employs TRBV27 and TRBJ2-3, with 8 bases that match TRBD2. CDR3 length equals 16 residues. Trimming cost V 7 bases and J 7 bases; bases outside gene matches: 16. Germline lookup yields CDR1 MNHEY and CDR2 SMNVEV (reference sequence). The CDR3 loop is CASIPRGGGLINTQYF. CDR3 nucleotide sequence: TGTGCCAGCATCCCCCGGGGGGGAGGCCTTATAAATACGCAGTATTTT.

The chain has TRBV5-4 and TRBJ2-7, with a possible D match to TRBD2 (6 bases). The length of the CDR3 is 16 residues. The V gene's germline CDR1 is SGHNT and CDR2 YYREEE (reference sequence). The V end lost 4 bases, the J end lost 0 bases, and 17 bases lay between the germline ends. The CDR3 DNA is TGTGCCAGCAGCCCCCCGGGAGCGGAGAGCTCCTACGAGCAGTACTTC. Translation: CASSPPGAESSYEQYF.

J is TRBJ2-1 and V is TRBV7-9, with TRBD1 as a possible D gene (6 bases). CDR3 length equals 16 residues. CDR1 is SEHNR and CDR2 is FQNEAQ in the germline V gene (reference sequence). The V end lost 4 bases, the J end lost 3 bases, and 16 bases lay between the germline ends. The CDR3 bases are TGTGCCAGCAGCTCTTTCAACAGGGCCGACTACAATGAGCAGTTCTTC. It translates to CASSSFNRADYNEQFF. Full variable domain (rest looked up from reference TRBV7-9 and TRBJ2-1): DTGVSQNPRHKITKRGQNVTFRCDPISEHNRLYWYRQTLGQGPEFLTYFQNEAQLEKSRLLSDRFSAERPKGSFSTLEIQRTEQGDSAMYLCASSSFNRADYNEQFFGPGTRLTVL.

The chain has TRBV19 and TRBJ1-4, with D unclear. The CDR3 is 14 amino acids. Germline CDR1 LNHDA, CDR2 SQIVND (reference sequence). The V end lost 0 bases, the J end lost 9 bases, and 11 bases lay between the germline ends. CDR3 bases: TGTGCCAGTAGTATAGATGCCGCAGGCCAAAAACTGTTTTTT. Translation gives CASSIDAAGQKLFF.

This clone occurred once. The chain is built from TRBV2 and TRBJ1-1; 9 bases agree with TRBD1. There are 13 residues in the CDR3. J gave up 7 bases and V 6 bases, and 6 bases lay outside the gene matches. Germline V gives CDR1 SNHLY, CDR2 FYNNEI. The chain's CDR3 is CASRAGTGNEAFF. The CDR3 bases are TGTGCCAGCAGAGCCGGGACAGGGAATGAAGCTTTCTTT. The full variable domain, completed using reference TRBV2 and TRBJ1-1, is EPEVTQTPSHQVTQMGQEVILRCVPISNHLYFYWYRQILGQKVEFLVSFYNNEISEKSEIFDDQFSVERPDGSNFTLKIRSTKLEDSAMYFCASRAGTGNEAFFGQGTRLTVV.

V usage is TRBV23-1 and J usage is TRBJ1-1; 12 positions agree with TRBD1. TRBV23-1 is sorted into the ORF group, with uncertain function. V gave up 0 bases and J gave up 6 bases; unmatched junction bases: 8. The CDR3 has 17 amino acids. The chain's CDR3 is CASSQSRGTGGAAEAFF. The CDR3 region has the DNA TGCGCCAGCAGTCAATCCCGAGGGACAGGGGGCGCGGCTGAAGCTTTCTTT.

This sequence joins TRBV4-3 and TRBJ1-1; D perhaps matches TRBD1 (6 bases). Germline V gene data show CDR1 as LGHNA and CDR2 as YSLEER. The CDR3 runs to 16 residues. V was cut by 0 bases and J by 8 bases, with 19 bases left in between. The DNA of the CDR3 is TGCGCCAGCAGCCAAGATCTGGGGGTAGAAAGGGGGGAAGCTTTCTTT. It specifies CASSQDLGVERGEAFF.

V is TRBV4-1 and J is TRBJ2-6; TRBD1 might be the D (6 bases). CDR1 is MGHRA and CDR2 is YSYEKL in the germline V gene. CDR3 size: 20 residues. Deletions cut 1 base from V and 0 bases from J, with 19 bases between. The CDR3 coding sequence is TGCGCCAGCAGCCAAGTACGGGATTTGGGGGCGCTCTCTGGGGCCAACGTCCTGACTTTC. Protein product: CASSQVRDLGALSGANVLTF.

The gene calls are TRBV9 and TRBJ1-2; perhaps TRBD1 as D (6 bases). The V and J ends lost 2 bases and 7 bases respectively, with 12 bases between them. This CDR3 has 13 residues. The germline CDR1 and CDR2 sequences are SGDLS and YYNGEE. The CDR3 coding sequence is TGTGCCAGCAGCGTGGGAGGGGGTAGTGGCTACACCTTC. It yields the protein CASSVGGGSGYTF.

V gene TRBV5-1 combines with J gene TRBJ2-7; D might be TRBD2 (5 bases). Deletions cut 1 base from V and 8 bases from J, with 10 bases between. Germline V gives CDR1 SGHRS, CDR2 YFSETQ. This CDR3 spans 12 amino acids. The CDR3 DNA sequence: TGCGCCAGCAGCTTGAGCCGGGAAAAGCAGTACTTC. It yields the protein CASSLSREKQYF.

J is TRBJ2-2 and V is TRBV7-9; TRBD1 matches at 7 bases. There are 16 residues in the CDR3. The trim removed 1 base at V and 8 bases at J, leaving 10 bases unmatched. Germline V gene data show CDR1 as SEHNR and CDR2 as FQNEAQ (reference sequence). The CDR3 here is CASSLGPGQSTGELFF. Here the CDR3 DNA reads TGTGCCAGCAGCTTAGGTCCGGGACAGTCCACTGGGGAGCTGTTTTTT.

This clone has a single count. The chain links TRBV19 to TRBJ2-1, with 7 bases fitting TRBD1. Trimming removed 7 bases from V and 7 bases from J; junction bases left unmatched: 13. The germline V gene encodes CDR1 LNHDA and CDR2 SQIVND (reference sequence). This CDR3 has 15 amino acids. CDR3 DNA: TGTGCCAGTAACCAGCATCTAGACAGGGCTAATGAGCAGTTCTTC. Translating gives CASNQHLDRANEQFF.

The chain recombines TRBV6-5 with TRBJ2-7; no definite D call. CDR3 length equals 15 residues. In germline, CDR1 is MNHEY, CDR2 SVGAGI. V lost 5 bases and J 5 bases, leaving 19 bases between the germline ends. CDR3 nucleotides: TGTGCCAGCAGTCTCTTCGCCTCTATCCGCGACGAGCAGTACTTC. As protein: CASSLFASIRDEQYF.

This chain joins TRBV27 and TRBJ2-7; 11 nucleotides match TRBD2. V was pared by 8 bases and J by 3 bases, with 6 bases of the junction left unmatched. Germline loops: CDR1 MNHEY, CDR2 SMNVEV (reference sequence). The CDR3 spans 14 residues. CDR3 sequence: CASCIAGGLYEQYF. For the CDR3, the DNA is TGTGCCAGCTGTATAGCGGGAGGGCTCTACGAGCAGTACTTC.

The CDR3 spells CASSPRSTGNHNEKLFF. The CDR3 DNA sequence: TGTGCCAGCAGCCCCAGGTCCACCGGGAACCATAATGAAAAACTGTTTTTT. The V and J genes are TRBV13 and TRBJ1-4, with D unclear. The V gene lost 5 bases and the J gene lost 4 bases, with 20 bases spanning the gap. The V gene's germline CDR1 is PRHDT and CDR2 FYEKMQ (reference sequence). This CDR3 contains 17 residues.

This clone was seen just once. The rearrangement links TRBV7-2 to TRBJ2-2; no clear D. V was trimmed by 5 bases and J by 0 bases, leaving 16 bases between them. The CDR3 sequence is 17 residues long. In germline, CDR1 is SGHTA, CDR2 FQGNSA. The CDR3 region is CASSRFPSGTNTGELFF. CDR3 coding DNA: TGTGCCAGCAGCCGCTTTCCTAGTGGCACGAACACCGGGGAGCTGTTTTTT. The variable domain in full, completed from reference TRBV7-2 and TRBJ2-2, reads GAGVSQSPSNKVTEKGKDVELRCDPISGHTALYWYRQSLGQGLEFLIYFQGNSAPDKSGLPSDRFSAERTGGSVSTLTIQRTQQEDSAVYLCASSRFPSGTNTGELFFGEGSRLTVL.

The rearrangement links TRBV6-4 to TRBJ2-2, with D possibly TRBD2 on 5 matching bases. Germline loops: CDR1 MRHNA, CDR2 SNTAGT. V was pared by 3 bases and J by 4 bases, with 6 bases between. CDR3 length equals 13 residues. The CDR3 coding sequence is TGTGCCAGCAGTGAGGGAGTCACCGGGGAGCTGTTTTTT. Its translation: CASSEGVTGELFF.

This rearrangement joins TRBV5-1 to TRBJ2-7, with 9 bases identical to TRBD1. The CDR3 is 16 residues long. The junction had 6 bases not matched to a gene; V was cut back by 2 bases and J by 0 bases. Germline CDR1 and CDR2: SGHRS and YFSETQ. CDR3 nucleotide sequence: TGCGCCAGCAGCTTAGGTTCGGGACAGGGCTCCTACGAGCAGTACTTC. Encoded protein: CASSLGSGQGSYEQYF.

The chain has TRBV6-6 and TRBJ1-1, with 9 nucleotides matching TRBD1. Trimming removed 1 base from V and 5 bases from J; junction bases left unmatched: 8. Germline-derived CDR1 and CDR2 are MNHNY and SVGAGI (reference sequence). This CDR3 has 16 amino acids. The CDR3 DNA reads TGTGCCAGCAGTTACTTCGTCGGACAGGGGACAACTGAAGCTTTCTTT. Amino acids: CASSYFVGQGTTEAFF.

The genes are TRBV4-2 and TRBJ2-2; 14 bases agree with TRBD2. The CDR3 totals 17 residues. Germline CDR1 is LGHNA and CDR2 is YNFKEQ. Unmatched junction bases numbered 4, after V lost 1 base and J lost 6 bases. As DNA, the CDR3 is TGTGCCAGCAGCCAAGGGGGACTAGCGGGAGTCTCCGGGGAGCTGTTTTTT. Residues: CASSQGGLAGVSGELFF.

The chain combines TRBV6-6 with TRBJ1-1, with D perhaps TRBD1 (5 bases). Germline CDR1 and CDR2: MNHNY and SVGAGI (reference sequence). The V end was cut by 0 bases, the J end by 0 bases, with 8 bases between. This CDR3 is 15 amino acids long. In DNA, the CDR3 is TGTGCCAGCAGTTACTCGGACACCATGAACACTGAAGCTTTCTTT. Its translation: CASSYSDTMNTEAFF.

The chain carries TRBV7-3 and TRBJ2-3; the match to TRBD1 covers 8 bases. Germline loops: CDR1 SGHTA, CDR2 FQGTGA. The CDR3 covers 14 residues. V was clipped by 5 bases and J by 2 bases; unmatched bases: 3. As DNA, the CDR3 is TGTGCCAGCAGCCTGGACAGGGACACAGATACGCAGTATTTT. Its translation: CASSLDRDTDTQYF.